This record looks at one T cell receptor (beta chain) sequence and its context. Its antigen is unidentified. The sample belongs to a study of T cell responses to AZD1222 COVID-19 vaccine. Notes on the study in general: Possibly, clonal diversity was underestimated; donors were largely white British and included more females.

The CDR3 has 13 amino acids. CDR1 MNHNS and CDR2 SASEGT come from the germline V gene. The germline V and J ends were trimmed by 2 bases and 2 bases, with 7 bases remaining between them. Method: immunoSEQ multiplex PCR; TCRdb's copy keeps in-frame clones and lacks some. The sample contains some 100,000 clones, just under 90% of which appear only once. Sequences were derived from peripheral blood, sampled on day 0 of AZD1222 vaccination. The V and J genes are TRBV6-1 and TRBJ2-7, with unresolved D. This receptor was identified in an adult in good health. The DNA for the CDR3 is TGTGCCAGCAGTGAACGAAGTCCCTACGAGCAGTACTTC. Amino acid sequence: CASSERSPYEQYF.